One sample yielded the 17 T cell receptor beta chains listed below, sequenced in a study of cytomegalovirus exposure and HLA in healthy donors. PCR amplification relied on 60 Vbeta primers (plus 13 Jbeta primers). Sequencing used immunoSEQ multiplex PCR; TCRdb keeps in-frame clones, though not all of them. The table includes 200,000 or so clones, 79% detected once. Sequences were obtained from PBMCs. All receptors come from a male donor in good health and CMV-seropositive.

V and J are TRBV6-5 and TRBJ1-5; 11 positions match TRBD1. This CDR3 region has 14 residues. Germline-derived CDR1 and CDR2 are MNHEY and SVGAGI. Trimming removed 5 bases from V and 5 bases from J; junction bases left unmatched: 2. The CDR3 bases are TGTGCCAGCAGTGAGGACAGGGGGCATCAGCCCCAGCATTTT. Translating it yields CASSEDRGHQPQHF.

The genes are TRBV7-2 and TRBJ2-3, with D hard to call. CDR3 length: 14 residues. In germline, CDR1 is SGHTA, CDR2 FQGNSA. V lost 4 bases to trimming and J lost 5 bases, with 13 bases between them. Here the CDR3 reads CASSYVPPGDTQYF. The CDR3 bases are TGTGCCAGCAGCTACGTCCCCCCGGGAGATACGCAGTATTTT.

The rearrangement uses TRBV12-5 and TRBJ1-2; TRBD1 aligns across 11 bases. The CDR3 consists of 15 residues. In germline, CDR1 is LGHNT, CDR2 FRNRAP. J lost 4 bases, V lost 5 bases, and 6 bases had no gene match. The DNA of the CDR3 is TGTGCTAGTGGTAGGGGACAGGGGGGATTCTATGGCTACACCTTC. This sequence encodes CASGRGQGGFYGYTF.

This clone was counted only a few times. The V and J genes are TRBV19 and TRBJ2-7, with D possibly matching TRBD2 (6 bases). CDR3 length: 14 amino acids. Germline V lookup: CDR1 LNHDA, CDR2 SQIVND (reference sequence). The germline V and J ends were trimmed by 10 bases and 1 base, with 17 bases remaining between them. Written as DNA, the CDR3 is TGTGCCACCCGGGAAACCGGGGGATCCTACGAGCAGTACTTC. Translated: CATRETGGSYEQYF. Full variable domain (rest looked up from reference TRBV19 and TRBJ2-7): DGGITQSPKYLFRKEGQNVTLSCEQNLNHDAMYWYRQDPGQGLRLIYYSQIVNDFQKGDIAEGYSVSREKKESFPLTVTSAQKNPTAFYLCATRETGGSYEQYFGPGTRLTVT.

The chain has TRBV7-9 and TRBJ2-3; D may be TRBD1 (6 bases). Germline loops: CDR1 SEHNR, CDR2 FQNEAQ (reference sequence). The CDR3 extends over 16 amino acids. The V end was cut by 1 base, the J end by 4 bases, with 15 bases between. The CDR3 protein is CASSLVITGLADTQYF. The CDR3 region has the DNA TGTGCCAGCAGCTTAGTCATTACAGGGTTGGCAGATACGCAGTATTTT.

V gene TRBV28 combines with J gene TRBJ2-7; 9 bases map to TRBD1. CDR1 and CDR2 from the germline V gene are MDHEN and SYDVKM. CDR3 length: 13 residues. Unmatched junction bases numbered 4, after V lost 6 bases and J lost 4 bases. In DNA form, the CDR3 reads TGTGCCAGCAGGGGGACAGGGTCTTACGAGCAGTACTTC. Its translation: CASRGTGSYEQYF.

The chain has TRBV6-5 and TRBJ1-5, with D tentatively TRBD1 (5 bases). This CDR3 region has 15 residues. Trimming took 0 bases from V and 4 from J, leaving 10 bases between them. In germline, CDR1 is MNHEY, CDR2 SVGAGI. The CDR3 sequence is CASSYSIQANQPQHF. The CDR3 DNA follows: TGTGCCAGCAGTTACTCGATACAGGCGAATCAGCCCCAGCATTTT.

The chain has TRBV27 and TRBJ1-5, with D tentatively TRBD1 (5 bases). Germline V gene sequence: CDR1 MNHEY, CDR2 SMNVEV (reference sequence). Trimming stripped 3 bases from V and 3 bases from J, with 12 bases between. The CDR3 sequence is 15 residues long. This chain's CDR3 is CASSFAQGFNQPQHF. For the CDR3, the DNA is TGTGCCAGCAGTTTTGCCCAGGGTTTCAATCAGCCCCAGCATTTT.

This clone was found once. J is TRBJ2-5 and V is TRBV6-5; D perhaps matches TRBD1 (7 bases). The germline V gene encodes CDR1 MNHEY and CDR2 SVGAGI. The CDR3 is 14 amino acids. The V end was cut by 6 bases, the J end by 5 bases, with 16 bases between. The chain's CDR3 is CASRGAAGGETQYF. CDR3 bases: TGTGCCAGCAGGGGGGCGGCAGGGGGGGAGACCCAGTACTTC.

The chain combines TRBV27 with TRBJ1-4; a weak D match, TRBD1 (6 bases). Germline V lookup: CDR1 MNHEY, CDR2 SMNVEV (reference sequence). V lost 3 bases and J lost 8, with 25 bases in between. CDR3 length: 18 residues. The CDR3 DNA follows: TGTGCCAGCAGTTTTTCCCTTCCCAAGGGGGTACTAGTAGAAAAACTGTTTTTT. It codes for CASSFSLPKGVLVEKLFF. Full variable domain (missing parts from reference TRBV27 and TRBJ1-4): EAQVTQNPRYLITVTGKKLTVTCSQNMNHEYMSWYRQDPGLGLRQIYYSMNVEVTDKGDVPEGYKVSRKEKRNFPLILESPSPNQTSLYFCASSFSLPKGVLVEKLFFGSGTQLSVL.

The V call is TRBV27, the J call TRBJ2-1, with 10 bases lining up with TRBD2. This CDR3 has 15 residues. Losses at the gene ends were 2 bases for V and 7 bases for J; bases not matched to a gene: 5. Germline V gives CDR1 MNHEY, CDR2 SMNVEV (reference sequence). The CDR3, as DNA: TGTGCCAGCAGTTTACTCCTAGCGGGAGTGAATGAGCAGTTCTTC. This sequence encodes CASSLLLAGVNEQFF.

In its sample, this clone was seen once. The rearrangement joins TRBV18 to TRBJ2-1; 8 positions match TRBD1. The ends lost 6 bases at V and 8 bases at J; junction bases unmatched: 6. Germline loops: CDR1 KGHSH, CDR2 LQKENI. CDR3 length: 13 residues. CDR3 coding DNA: TGTGCCAGCTCTCAGGACAGGGCCCATGAGCAGTTCTTC. Encoded protein: CASSQDRAHEQFF.

This clone came up a few times. The chain uses TRBV28 and TRBJ2-3; 12 nucleotides agree with TRBD2. The CDR3 spans 17 residues. V shed 8 bases, J shed 2 bases, and the junction held 11 bases outside the gene matches. Germline V CDR1 and CDR2: MDHEN, SYDVKM. The CDR3 region has the DNA TGTGCCAGCCTACTCATGTCTAGCGGGAGGGACACAGATACGCAGTATTTT. Amino acids: CASLLMSSGRDTDTQYF.

The genes are TRBV21-1 and TRBJ2-7; TRBD2 is the table's D call and was not checked against the DNA. TRBV21-1 is described as a pseudogene. The CDR3 runs to 15 residues. The CDR3 reads CASSKEAGGGYEQYF. In nucleotides, the CDR3 is TGTGCCAGCAGCAAAGAAGCGGGAGGTGGCTACGAGCAGTACTTC.

This clone is a singleton in its sample. CDR3 DNA sequence: TGTGCCAGCAGCTTAGGAGGGAGCACTGAAGCTTTCTTT. Its protein is CASSLGGSTEAFF. The V gene is TRBV5-6, the J gene TRBJ1-1, with D unresolved. The V end lost 2 bases, the J end lost 4 bases, and 9 bases lay between the germline ends. CDR1 is SGHDT and CDR2 is YYEEEE in the germline V gene. CDR3 length: 13 residues.

This clone turned up a few times. The V gene is TRBV6-6, the J gene TRBJ2-7; TRBD1 is a possible D gene (6 bases). Deletions cut 4 bases from V and 2 bases from J, with 18 bases between. This CDR3 is built from 16 residues. Per the germline V gene, CDR1 is MNHNY and CDR2 is SVGAGI (reference sequence). The CDR3 coding sequence is TGTGCCAGCAGTTCCACCCCTCAGGGGAAAGCCTACGAGCAGTACTTC. Its protein product is CASSSTPQGKAYEQYF.

The chain carries TRBV7-2 and TRBJ2-2, with D unresolved. CDR3 length: 12 amino acids. Trimming removed 5 bases from V and 5 bases from J, with 6 bases in between. Germline assignment: CDR1 SGHTA and CDR2 FQGNSA. CDR3 sequence (DNA): TGTGCCAGCAGCCAAGCGACCGGGGAGCTGTTTTTT. Amino acids: CASSQATGELFF.